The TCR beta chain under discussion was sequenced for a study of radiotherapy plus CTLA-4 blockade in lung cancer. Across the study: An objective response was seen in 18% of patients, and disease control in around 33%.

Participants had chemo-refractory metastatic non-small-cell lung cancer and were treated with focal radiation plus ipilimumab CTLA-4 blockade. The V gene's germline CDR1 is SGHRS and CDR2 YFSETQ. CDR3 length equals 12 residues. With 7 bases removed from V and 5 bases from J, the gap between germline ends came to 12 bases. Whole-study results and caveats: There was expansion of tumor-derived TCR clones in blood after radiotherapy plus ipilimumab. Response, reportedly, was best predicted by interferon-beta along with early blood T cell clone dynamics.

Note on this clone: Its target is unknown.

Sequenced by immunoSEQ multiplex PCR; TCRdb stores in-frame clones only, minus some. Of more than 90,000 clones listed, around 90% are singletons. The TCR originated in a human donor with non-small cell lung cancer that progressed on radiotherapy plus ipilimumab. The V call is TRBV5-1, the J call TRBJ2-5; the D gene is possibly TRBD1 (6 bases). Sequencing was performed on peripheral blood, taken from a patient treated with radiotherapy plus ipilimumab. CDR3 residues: CASGQPGETQYF. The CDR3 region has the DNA TGCGCCAGCGGACAGCCCGGGGAGACCCAGTACTTC.